This T cell receptor (beta chain) was retrieved from a study of shared clonotypes between healthy human individuals (dated by TCRdb to 2018 to 2021). In the study overall: The cohort included three men and a couple of women between 18 and 49 years of age. Leukapheresis yielded between about 0.85 and 10 billion PBMCs per donor. For each donor, three plates each were used for CD4 naive and CD4 memory, two plates were used for CD8 naive, and one plate was used for CD8 memory. Libraries were prepared and TCR repertoires were sequenced by different laboratories using diverse techniques, in order to increase sequencing depth and limit assay-specific biases. The study deeply sequenced blood TCR repertoires of about five healthy adults to estimate repertoire size and the extent of clonotype sharing between individuals. The study at large found these results: Across a handful of donors, about 5.2% of naive CD4, around 3.3% of naive CD8, about 2.3% of memory CD4, and approximately 0.42% of memory CD8 clonotypes were shared. Because the study included only a small number of donors, the genetic and exposure-history diversity represented was limited. Naive subsets generally had larger estimated clonotype richness than memory subsets. Compared with non-shared clonotypes, clonotypes shared by all four sorted-subset donors had higher generation probabilities. Sampling was restricted to blood, and TCR repertoires in tissues likely differ from the TCR repertoires found in blood. Pairwise subsampling indicated that sequencing depth was expected to affect the degree of clonotype sharing among donors. Even with the large sequencing depth, rarefaction of the sorted-subset datasets indicated that sequencing was incomplete.

Donors were healthy HIV-negative adults with no recently reported acute infections or vaccinations. All donors were Caucasian adults living in Nashville, Tennessee, USA. CD4+ T cells were enriched by magnetic negative selection, after which naive cells were positively selected on CD45RA and the negative fraction was taken as the memory subset. Blood was collected by leukapheresis, and PBMCs were isolated by Ficoll-Histopaque density gradient centrifugation and then cryopreserved in liquid nitrogen vapor phase. Analytical flow cytometry was used to check the purity and quantity of each magnetically sorted T cell population. From each sorted fraction, genomic DNA was isolated and quantified by UV absorbance on a Nanodrop 2000c. V loses 5 bases of germline sequence and J loses 2 bases, and the interval between the two ends is 13 bases. From the cysteine through the phenylalanine, the CDR3 covers 14 amino acids. CDR3 DNA is the only sequence kept; it has 42 bases, read in frame from the first base. The germline V gene encodes CDR1 SGDLS and CDR2 YYNGEE.

Using the deep immunoSEQ assay, TCR CDR3 regions were amplified from genomic DNA by multiplex PCR. For each cell subset, the extracted genomic DNA was distributed evenly across all wells of several immunoSEQ 96-well plates, and each plate served as one replicate. Each replicate PCR for sorted subsets received about 210 ng genomic DNA, equal to about 30,000 T cell genomes. The purified libraries were quantified using a Qubit 3.0 fluorometer, sized with a Bioanalyzer 2100, and then quantified again using the KAPA Library Quantification kit. Every immunoSEQ 96-well plate was sequenced on a dedicated single-read 150-cycle Illumina NextSeq 550 flow cell. In the paper's pipeline: Because the immunoSEQ output held only junctional sequences and lacked quality scores, the filtering could not match the filtering applied to full-length reads. To assign V/J genes and CDR3, sequences were annotated against IMGT germline references using PyIR, a Python wrapper for IgBLAST v1.9. Reads were filtered out if the reads had weak V/J assignments (E-value above 1e-6), no CDR3, stop codons, out-of-frame junctions, or ambiguous translated residues. A V3J clonotype was defined by an identical inferred V gene, J gene, and CDR3 amino acid sequence. To compute the percentage overlap between repertoires, the number of shared unique clonotypes was divided by the size of the smaller repertoire. RTK rarefaction, the Chao1 estimator, and Recon v2.1 estimates of unobserved clonotypes were used to assess repertoire richness. OLGA was used to compute generation probabilities for all TCRbeta clonotypes that the gDNA method yielded from a few donors. TCRdb holds this immuneACCESS table with in-frame rearrangements only. Some clones are missing; in checked studies, unresolved V genes explain under half, and the rest has no known cause. The V and J calls and clone size were taken over from that table, and D and trimming were inferred from the DNA. Across this sample there are over a million clones, with approximately 97% seen only once. The ten largest account for roughly 1.1% of the sample.

On this clone: Its antigen remains undetermined. Base qualities are not provided; no much larger clone lies one nucleotide away.

Sequences were obtained from naive CD4+ T cells sorted from blood. The label giving this sample's cell subset or site can be read as: CD45RA+ positively selected. The source of this sequence is a man aged 25 to 45 in good health. This chain joins TRBV9 to TRBJ1-2; the D gene cannot be resolved reliably. The CDR3 loop reads CASRGPGQNYGYTF. The base sequence is TGTGCCAGCAGAGGTCCCGGGCAGAACTATGGCTACACCTTC. Supplemented by the reference TRBV9 and TRBJ1-2 proteins around the CDR3, the complete variable domain is DSGVTQTPKHLITATGQRVTLRCSPRSGDLSVYWYQQSLDQGLQFLIQYYNGEERAKGNILERFSAQQFPDLHSELNLSSLELGDSALYFCASRGPGQNYGYTFGSGTRLTVV.